A single sample is the source of the 9 T cell receptor beta chains below, sequenced in a study of blood T cell repertoires in COVID-19. Data came from immunoSEQ multiplex PCR; TCRdb stores just in-frame clones and leaves some out. The table lists under 250,000 clones, around 85% of them singletons. The sample consisted of peripheral blood. Receptor source: a man aged 45-65 years with COVID-19, enrolled during active disease.

This clone appeared a few times. The rearrangement joins TRBV5-5 to TRBJ2-7; maybe TRBD1 (5 bases). In germline, CDR1 is SGHKS, CDR2 YYEKEE (reference sequence). V was shortened by 3 bases and J by 3 bases, with 19 bases between the two germline ends. The CDR3 sequence is 16 residues long. The chain's CDR3 is CASSYGARQRSYEQYF. DNA for the CDR3: TGTGCCAGCAGCTACGGTGCGAGACAGAGGAGCTACGAGCAGTACTTC.

The chain carries TRBV18 and TRBJ2-3; TRBD2 aligns across 11 bases. CDR1 KGHSH and CDR2 LQKENI come from the germline V gene. There are 20 residues in the CDR3. With 2 bases clipped from V and 7 bases from J, the junction kept 20 bases outside the gene matches. In DNA form, the CDR3 reads TGTGCCAGCTCACCAAAAGAGGGGGCAATGAGACTAGCGGGATCGTATACGCAGTATTTT. Translated, it gives CASSPKEGAMRLAGSYTQYF.

In regard to this clone: The junction does not match germline at one end; this may be a read error. V gene TRBV7-2 combines with J gene TRBJ1-2, with no clear D. This CDR3 comprises 14 residues. Germline CDR1 and CDR2: SGHTA and FQGNSA. CDR3 amino acids: CASILASGSGGYTF. CDR3 sequence (DNA): TGTGCCAGCATCTTAGCATCGGGGTCGGGAGGCTACACCTTC.

This sequence joins TRBV6-4 and TRBJ1-5; TRBD1 agrees at 10 bases. The CDR3 totals 14 residues. Trimming took 10 bases from V and 5 from J; bases not matched to a gene: 8. Germline V gene data show CDR1 as MRHNA and CDR2 as SNTAGT. The CDR3 DNA is TGTGCCATCCGCCTCGGGACAGGGGATCAGCCCCAGCATTTT. Translation: CAIRLGTGDQPQHF.

The sample holds a few counts of this clone. The chain is built from TRBV5-1 and TRBJ1-1, with D perhaps TRBD1 (5 bases). The CDR3 sequence is 11 residues long. Germline V gene sequence: CDR1 SGHRS, CDR2 YFSETQ. V dropped 9 bases and J dropped 10 bases, with 16 bases sitting between them. The CDR3 sequence is CANPPGVVAFF. In nucleotides, the CDR3 is TGCGCCAACCCACCGGGGGTGGTAGCTTTCTTT.

The V gene is TRBV19, the J gene TRBJ1-1, with a weak D call TRBD1 (6 bases). The CDR3 totals 13 residues. Germline V gives CDR1 LNHDA, CDR2 SQIVND (reference sequence). V lost 10 bases, J lost 0 bases, and 12 bases lay in between. CDR3 residues: CAILDSMNTEAFF. Here the CDR3 DNA reads TGTGCCATTTTGGACAGTATGAACACTGAAGCTTTCTTT.

The chain combines TRBV6-2 or TRBV6-3 with TRBJ1-5; no clear D. Trimming cost V 0 bases and J 1 base, with 7 bases left between them. Germline V CDR1 and CDR2: MNHEY, SVGEGT. The CDR3 loop spans 15 amino acids. CDR3: CASSYSTDSNQPQHF. As DNA, the CDR3 is TGTGCCAGCAGTTACTCGACTGACAGCAATCAGCCCCAGCATTTT.

The V call is TRBV5-4, the J call TRBJ2-6; D unclear. Germline CDR1 SGHNT, CDR2 YYREEE (reference sequence). This CDR3 has 16 amino acids. Trimming stripped 0 bases from V and 4 bases from J, with 11 bases between. The CDR3 region is CASSLEALLGANVLTF. The DNA of the CDR3 is TGTGCCAGCAGCTTGGAAGCCCTCCTAGGGGCCAACGTCCTGACTTTC. The full variable domain, completed using reference TRBV5-4 and TRBJ2-6, is ETGVTQSPTHLIKTRGQQVTLRCSSQSGHNTVSWYQQALGQGPQFIFQYYREEENGRGNFPPRFSGLQFPNYSSELNVNALELDDSALYLCASSLEALLGANVLTFGAGSRLTVL.

The chain links TRBV20-1 to TRBJ2-5; 11 positions match TRBD2. The length of the CDR3 is 14 residues. Losses at the gene ends were 4 bases for V and 7 bases for J; bases not matched to a gene: 8. Germline assignment: CDR1 DFQATT and CDR2 SNEGSKA (reference sequence). This CDR3 is CSAIDSGGAGTQYF. The CDR3 region has the DNA TGCAGTGCTATTGATAGCGGGGGGGCGGGGACCCAGTACTTC.